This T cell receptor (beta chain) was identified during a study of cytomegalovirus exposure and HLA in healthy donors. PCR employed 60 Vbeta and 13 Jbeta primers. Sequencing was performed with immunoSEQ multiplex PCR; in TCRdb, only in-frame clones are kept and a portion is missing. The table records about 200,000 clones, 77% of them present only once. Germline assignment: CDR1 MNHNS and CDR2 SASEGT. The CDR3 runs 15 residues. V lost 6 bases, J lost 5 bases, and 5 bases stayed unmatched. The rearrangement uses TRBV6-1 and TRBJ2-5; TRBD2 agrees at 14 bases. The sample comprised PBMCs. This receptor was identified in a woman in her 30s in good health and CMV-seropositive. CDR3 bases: TGTGCCAGCAGGAGGGGACTAGCGGGAGTGGAGACCCAGTACTTC. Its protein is CASRRGLAGVETQYF.